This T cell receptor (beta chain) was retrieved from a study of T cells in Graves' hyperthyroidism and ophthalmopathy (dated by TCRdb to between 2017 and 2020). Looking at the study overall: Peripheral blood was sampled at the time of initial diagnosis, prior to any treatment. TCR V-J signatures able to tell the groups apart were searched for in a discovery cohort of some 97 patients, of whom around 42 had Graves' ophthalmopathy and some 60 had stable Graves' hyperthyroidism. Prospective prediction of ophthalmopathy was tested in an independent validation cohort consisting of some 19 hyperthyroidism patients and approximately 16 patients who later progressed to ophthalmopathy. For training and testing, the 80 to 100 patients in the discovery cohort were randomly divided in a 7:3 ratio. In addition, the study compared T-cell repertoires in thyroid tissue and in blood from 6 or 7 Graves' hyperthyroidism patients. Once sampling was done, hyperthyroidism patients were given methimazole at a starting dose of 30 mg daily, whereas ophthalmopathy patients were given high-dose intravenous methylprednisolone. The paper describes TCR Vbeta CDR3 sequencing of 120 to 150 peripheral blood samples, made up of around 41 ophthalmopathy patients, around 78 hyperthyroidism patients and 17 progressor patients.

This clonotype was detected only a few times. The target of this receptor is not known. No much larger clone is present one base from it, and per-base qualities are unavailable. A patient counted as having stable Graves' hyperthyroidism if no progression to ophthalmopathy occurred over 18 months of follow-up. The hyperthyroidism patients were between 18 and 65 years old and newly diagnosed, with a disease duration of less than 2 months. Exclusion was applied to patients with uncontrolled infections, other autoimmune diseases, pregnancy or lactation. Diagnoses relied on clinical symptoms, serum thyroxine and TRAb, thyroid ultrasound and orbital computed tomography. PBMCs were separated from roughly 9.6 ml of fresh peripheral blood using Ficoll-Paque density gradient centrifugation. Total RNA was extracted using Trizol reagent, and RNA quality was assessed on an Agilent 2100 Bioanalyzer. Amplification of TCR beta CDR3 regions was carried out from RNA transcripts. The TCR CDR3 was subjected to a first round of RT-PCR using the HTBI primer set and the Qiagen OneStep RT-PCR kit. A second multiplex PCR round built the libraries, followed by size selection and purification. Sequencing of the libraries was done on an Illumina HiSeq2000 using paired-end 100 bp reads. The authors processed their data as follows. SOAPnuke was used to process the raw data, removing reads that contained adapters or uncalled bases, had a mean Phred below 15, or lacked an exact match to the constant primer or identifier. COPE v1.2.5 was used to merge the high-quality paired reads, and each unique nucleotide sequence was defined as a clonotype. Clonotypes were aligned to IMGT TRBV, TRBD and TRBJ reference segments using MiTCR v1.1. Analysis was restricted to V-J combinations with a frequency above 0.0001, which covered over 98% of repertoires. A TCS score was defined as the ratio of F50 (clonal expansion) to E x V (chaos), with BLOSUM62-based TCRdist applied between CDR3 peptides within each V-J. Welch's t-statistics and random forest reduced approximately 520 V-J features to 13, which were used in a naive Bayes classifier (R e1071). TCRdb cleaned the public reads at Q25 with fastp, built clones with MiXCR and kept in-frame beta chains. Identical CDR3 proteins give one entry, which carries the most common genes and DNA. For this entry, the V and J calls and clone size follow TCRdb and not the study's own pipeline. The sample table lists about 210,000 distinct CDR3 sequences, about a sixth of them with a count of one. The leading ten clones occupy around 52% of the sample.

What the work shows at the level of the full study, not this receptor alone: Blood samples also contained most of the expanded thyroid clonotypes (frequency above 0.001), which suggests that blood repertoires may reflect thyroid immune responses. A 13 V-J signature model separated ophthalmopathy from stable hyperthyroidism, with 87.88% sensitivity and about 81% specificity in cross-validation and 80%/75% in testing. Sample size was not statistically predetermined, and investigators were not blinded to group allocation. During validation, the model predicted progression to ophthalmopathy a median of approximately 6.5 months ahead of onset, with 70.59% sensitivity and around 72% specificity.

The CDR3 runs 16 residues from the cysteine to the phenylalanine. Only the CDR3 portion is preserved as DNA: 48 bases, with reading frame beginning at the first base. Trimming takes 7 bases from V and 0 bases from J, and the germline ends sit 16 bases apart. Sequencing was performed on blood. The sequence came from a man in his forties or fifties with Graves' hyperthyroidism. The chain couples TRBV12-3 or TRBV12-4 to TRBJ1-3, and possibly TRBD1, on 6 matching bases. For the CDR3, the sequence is CASTRDNHLSGNTIYF. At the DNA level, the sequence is TGTGCCAGCACCCGGGACAACCATCTCTCTGGAAACACCATATATTTT.